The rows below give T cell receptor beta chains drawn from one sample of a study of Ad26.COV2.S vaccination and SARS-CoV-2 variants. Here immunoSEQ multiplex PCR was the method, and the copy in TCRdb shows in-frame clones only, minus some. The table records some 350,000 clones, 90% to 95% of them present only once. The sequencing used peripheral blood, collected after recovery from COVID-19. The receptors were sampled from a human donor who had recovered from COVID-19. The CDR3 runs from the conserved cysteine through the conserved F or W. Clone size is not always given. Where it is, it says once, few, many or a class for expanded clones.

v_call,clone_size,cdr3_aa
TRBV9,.,CASSVAVGGYEQYF
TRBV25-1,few,CVTALSSYNEQFF
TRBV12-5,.,CASGLTGLVSTDTQYF
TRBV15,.,CATSREADQPQHF
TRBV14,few,CASSHPSFGGESSYEQYF
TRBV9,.,CASSEGPGGPGGYGYTF
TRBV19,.,CASSRGLRASTDTQYF
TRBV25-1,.,CASRGLGQNTEAFF
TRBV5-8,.,CASSLAETQYF
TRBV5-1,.,CASSLAHEGNTEAFF
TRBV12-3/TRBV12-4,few,CASSLTGNTEAFF